The entry that follows covers one TCR beta chain sequence. Its antigen remains unidentified. Germline V CDR1 and CDR2: SGDLS, YYNGEE. V gave up 0 bases and J gave up 1 base, with 8 bases separating them. The CDR3 extends over 14 amino acids. The data belong to a study of T cell responses to AZD1222 COVID-19 vaccine. Assay: immunoSEQ multiplex PCR; the TCRdb copy retains only in-frame clones and omits some. The table has about 67,000 clones, around 80% seen once. Study findings and constraints: Possibly, clonal diversity was underestimated; donors were largely white British and included more females. Repertoires were collected only later (after the peak T cell response had occurred).

This sequence was found in an adult in good health. This sample comprised peripheral blood, obtained on day 0 of AZD1222 vaccination. V usage is TRBV9 and J usage is TRBJ2-7, with TRBD2 as a possible D gene (5 bases). The CDR3 sequence is CASSVGSGSYEQYF. DNA for the CDR3: TGTGCCAGCAGCGTAGGGTCGGGATCCTACGAGCAGTACTTC.